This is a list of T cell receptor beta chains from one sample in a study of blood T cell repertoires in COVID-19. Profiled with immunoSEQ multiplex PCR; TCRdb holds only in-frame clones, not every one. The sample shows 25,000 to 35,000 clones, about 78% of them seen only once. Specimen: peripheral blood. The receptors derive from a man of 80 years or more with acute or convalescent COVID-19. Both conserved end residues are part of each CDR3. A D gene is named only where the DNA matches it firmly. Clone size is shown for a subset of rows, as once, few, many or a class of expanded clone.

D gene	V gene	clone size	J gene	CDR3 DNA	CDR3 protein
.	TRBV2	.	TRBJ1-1	TGTGCCAGCAGGACGGAGCTGAACACTGAAGCTTTCTTT	CASRTELNTEAFF
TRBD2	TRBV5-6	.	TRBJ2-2	TGTGCCAGCAGCCCCTCTAGCGGGGGGGGCCCCGGGGAGCTGTTTTTT	CASSPSSGGGPGELFF
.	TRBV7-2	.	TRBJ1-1	TGTGCCAGCAGCTTATTGAGGGAGAACACTGAAGCTTTCTTT	CASSLLRENTEAFF
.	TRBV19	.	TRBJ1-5	TGTGCCAGTAGTCCCATCGTCGGGGGAAAAGGTCAGCCCCAGCATTTT	CASSPIVGGKGQPQHF
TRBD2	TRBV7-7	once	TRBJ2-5	TGTGCTAGCAGCTTAGGGGGACTAGCTGGTGAGACCCAGTACTTC	CASSLGGLAGETQYF
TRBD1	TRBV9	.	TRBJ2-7	TGTGCCAGCAGCGTAGACGTGGGGGGACAGGGGTACTCCTACGAGCAGTACTTC	CASSVDVGGQGYSYEQYF
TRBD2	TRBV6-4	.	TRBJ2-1	TGTGCCAGCAGTGACTCGACGGGCCAGCGGGGGGGCAATGAGCAGTTCTTC	CASSDSTGQRGGNEQFF
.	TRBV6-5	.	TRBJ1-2	TGTGCCAGCAGTTACTCCTCCGGGCAGGGGCCTATTGGCTACACCTTC	CASSYSSGQGPIGYTF
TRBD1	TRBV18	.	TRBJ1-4	TGTGCCAGCTCACCCCAAGGGACAGGCCGAAATGAAAAACTGTTTTTT	CASSPQGTGRNEKLFF
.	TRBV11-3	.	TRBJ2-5	TGTGCCAGCAGCTTATACAGGGCGGAGACCCAGTACTTC	CASSLYRAETQYF
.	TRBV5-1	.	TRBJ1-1	TGCGCCAGCAGCTCACAGAGATCGAACACTGAAGCTTTCTTT	CASSSQRSNTEAFF
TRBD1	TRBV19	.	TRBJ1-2	TGTGCCAGCGGGACAGTAAGGACTAACTATGGCTACACCTTC	CASGTVRTNYGYTF
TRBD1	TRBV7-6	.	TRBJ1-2	TGTGCCAGCAGCTTTGACAGGGGTAGCTATGGCTACACCTTC	CASSFDRGSYGYTF
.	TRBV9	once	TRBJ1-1	TGTGCCAGCAGCGTCGGCAGGGCGTTTGGCACTGAAGCTTTCTTT	CASSVGRAFGTEAFF
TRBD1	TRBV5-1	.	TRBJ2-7	TGCGCCAGCCGCCTCGGGACAGGGGGCCCCTACGAGCAGTACTTC	CASRLGTGGPYEQYF
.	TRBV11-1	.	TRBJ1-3	TGTGCCAGCAGCTTAGGCGGCTCTGGAAACACCATATATTTT	CASSLGGSGNTIYF
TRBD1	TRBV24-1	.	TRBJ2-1	TGTGCCACCAGTGATTCCTTCCCGGGACAGGACAATGAGCAGTTCTTC	CATSDSFPGQDNEQFF
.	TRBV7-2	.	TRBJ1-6	TGTGCCAGCAGCTATAGAAATTCACCCCTCCACTTT	CASSYRNSPLHF
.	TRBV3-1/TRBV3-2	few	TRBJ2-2	TGTGCCAGCAGCCAAGGACATCGAAACACCGGGGAGCTGTTTTTT	CASSQGHRNTGELFF
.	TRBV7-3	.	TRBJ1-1	TGTGCCAGCAGCTTATGGGGGGGCACTGAAGCTTTCTTT	CASSLWGGTEAFF
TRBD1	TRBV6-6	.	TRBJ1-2	TGTGCCAGCAGTTATCCGACAGGGGAGGATGGCTACACCTTC	CASSYPTGEDGYTF
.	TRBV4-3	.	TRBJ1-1	TGCGCCAGCAGCCAAGATCCTGCAGGGACTGAAGCTTTCTTT	CASSQDPAGTEAFF
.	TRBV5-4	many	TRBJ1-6	TGTGCCAGCAGCCTCCGGGGAGTCGCGTCACCCCTCCACTTT	CASSLRGVASPLHF
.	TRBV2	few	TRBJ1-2	TGTGCCAGCAGTGATGCGGGAGTAGGGTATGGCTACACCTTC	CASSDAGVGYGYTF
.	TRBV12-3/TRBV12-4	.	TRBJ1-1	TGTGCCAGCAGTCGGGGGAGTAGGGGTGAAGCTTTCTTT	CASSRGSRGEAFF
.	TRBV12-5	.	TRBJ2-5	TGTGCTAGTGGTTTGCTGGGTAACAGCCGCGAGACCCAGTACTTC	CASGLLGNSRETQYF
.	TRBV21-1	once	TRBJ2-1	TGTGCCAGCAGCAAAGGGGGAGACTCTTACAATGAGCAGTTCTTC	CASSKGGDSYNEQFF
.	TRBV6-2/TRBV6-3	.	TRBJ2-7	TGTGCCAGCAGTAATACAGGGAATCCGCCCTACGAGCAGTACTTC	CASSNTGNPPYEQYF
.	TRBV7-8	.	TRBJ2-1	TGTGCCAGCAGCTTAGGGACTTACAATGAGCAGTTCTTC	CASSLGTYNEQFF
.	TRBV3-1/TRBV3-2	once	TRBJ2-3	TGTGCCAGCAGCTTTCAGGATACGCAGTATTTT	CASSFQDTQYF
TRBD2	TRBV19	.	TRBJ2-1	TGTGCCAGTAGTTTACTAGCAGTAGCGGGCGAACAGTTCTTC	CASSLLAVAGEQFF
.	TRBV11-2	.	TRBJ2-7	TGTGCCAGCACCTTAGGTCTAACGCAGGGGCAGTACTTC	CASTLGLTQGQYF
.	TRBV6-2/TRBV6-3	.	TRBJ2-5	TGTGCCAGCAGTTACTCGATGGTTTTCGAGGGGACCCAGTACTTC	CASSYSMVFEGTQYF
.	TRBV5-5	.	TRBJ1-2	TGTGCCAGCAGCCTACAGGGTCGCGATGGCTACACCTTC	CASSLQGRDGYTF
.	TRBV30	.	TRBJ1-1	TGTGCCTGGAGGGGGAGCACTGAAGCTTTCTTT	CAWRGSTEAFF
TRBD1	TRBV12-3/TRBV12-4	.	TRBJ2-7	TGTGCCAGCAGGGTAACAGGGGGACCTGAGCAGTACTTC	CASRVTGGPEQYF
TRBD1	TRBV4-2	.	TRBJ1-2	TGTGCCAGCAGCCAAGGGACAGGGGTAGGGTATGGCTACACCTTC	CASSQGTGVGYGYTF
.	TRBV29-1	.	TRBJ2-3	TGCAGCGTTGAAAAGCGGGTAAGGGATACGCAGTATTTT	CSVEKRVRDTQYF
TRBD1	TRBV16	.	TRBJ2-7	TGTGCCAGCAGCCGGACAGGAGAATACGAGCAGTACTTC	CASSRTGEYEQYF
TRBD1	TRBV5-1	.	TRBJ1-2	TGCGCCAGCAGCTCAAAACAGGGGGATGGCTACACCTTC	CASSSKQGDGYTF
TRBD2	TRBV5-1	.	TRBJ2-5	TGCGCCAGCAGCTTGGAGACGCGGGGGGGCAGGGAGACCCAGTACTTC	CASSLETRGGRETQYF
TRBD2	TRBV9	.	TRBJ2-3	TGTGCCAGCAGCGTAGGGGATAGCGGGGGGACAGATACGCAGTATTTT	CASSVGDSGGTDTQYF
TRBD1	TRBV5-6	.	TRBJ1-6	TGTGCCAGCAGCCTACCATATGAGCAGGGGGTTAATTCACCCCTCCACTTT	CASSLPYEQGVNSPLHF
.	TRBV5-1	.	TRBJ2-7	TGCGCCAGCAGCCGCAGTGCCCCAGACTCCTACGAGCAGTACTTC	CASSRSAPDSYEQYF
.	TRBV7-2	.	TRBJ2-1	TGTGCCAGCAGCTTAGCCTCTAGCAACGATGAGCAGTTCTTC	CASSLASSNDEQFF
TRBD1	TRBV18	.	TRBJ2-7	TGTGCCAGCTCACAGGACAGGGCCCAGTACTTC	CASSQDRAQYF
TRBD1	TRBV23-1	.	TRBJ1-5	TGCGCCAGCAGTCACTCCCGCAGGGGGCGCGGTCAGCCCCAGCATTTT	CASSHSRRGRGQPQHF
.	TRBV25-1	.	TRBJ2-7	TGTGCCAGCAGTACCCCGGCGGGGTACGAGCAGTACTTC	CASSTPAGYEQYF
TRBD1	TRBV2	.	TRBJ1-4	TGTGCCAGCAGGCATGACAGGGGCACTAATGAAAAACTGTTTTTT	CASRHDRGTNEKLFF
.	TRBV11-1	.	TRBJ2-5	TGTGCCAGCAGCCCCCGGACGGGGCAAGAGACCCAGTACTTC	CASSPRTGQETQYF
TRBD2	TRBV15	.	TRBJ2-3	TGTGCCACCAGCATGCGGACTAGCGCTCCAGATACGCAGTATTTT	CATSMRTSAPDTQYF
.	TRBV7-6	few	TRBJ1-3	TGTGCCAGCAGCCGAAGCGGGGTGGAAAACACCATATATTTT	CASSRSGVENTIYF
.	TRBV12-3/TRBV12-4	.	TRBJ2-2	TGTGCCAGCAGTTTCTCCGTTGGGGAGCTGTTTTTT	CASSFSVGELFF
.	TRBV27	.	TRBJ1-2	TGTGCCAGCAGTTTATCTAACACACGCATCAGGGGTAGCTACACCTTC	CASSLSNTRIRGSYTF
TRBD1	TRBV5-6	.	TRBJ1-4	TGTGCCAGCAGCTCACAGGGGAAAACTAATGAAAAACTGTTTTTT	CASSSQGKTNEKLFF